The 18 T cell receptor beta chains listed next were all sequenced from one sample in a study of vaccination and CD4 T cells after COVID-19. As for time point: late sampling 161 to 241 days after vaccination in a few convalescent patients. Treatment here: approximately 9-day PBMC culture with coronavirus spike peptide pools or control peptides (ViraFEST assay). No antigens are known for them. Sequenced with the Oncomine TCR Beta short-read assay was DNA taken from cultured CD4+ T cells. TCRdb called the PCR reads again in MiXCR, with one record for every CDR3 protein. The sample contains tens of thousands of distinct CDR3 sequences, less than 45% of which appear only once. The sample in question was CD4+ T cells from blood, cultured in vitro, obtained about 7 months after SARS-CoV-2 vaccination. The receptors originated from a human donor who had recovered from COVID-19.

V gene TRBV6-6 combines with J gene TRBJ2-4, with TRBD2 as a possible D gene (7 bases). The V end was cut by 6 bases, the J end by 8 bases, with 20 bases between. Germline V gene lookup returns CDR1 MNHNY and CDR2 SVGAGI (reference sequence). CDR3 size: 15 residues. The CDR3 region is CASSPLFGGADIQYF. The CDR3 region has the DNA TGTGCCAGCAGCCCCCTTTTTGGGGGGGCAGACATTCAGTACTTC.

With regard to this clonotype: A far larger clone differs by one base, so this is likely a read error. The CDR3 sequence is CASSQFSANYGYTF. CDR3 coding DNA: TGTGCCAGCAGCCAATTTAGCGCCAACTATGGCTACACCTTC. The chain is built from TRBV7-8 and TRBJ1-2; D gene uncertain. Germline CDR1 is SGHVS and CDR2 is FQNEAQ. CDR3 size: 14 residues. V was shortened by 5 bases and J by 2 bases, with 12 bases between the two germline ends. The full variable domain, its missing parts supplied by reference TRBV7-8 and TRBJ1-2, is GAGVSQSPRYKVAKRGQDVALRCDPISGHVSLFWYQQALGQGPEFLTYFQNEAQLDKSGLPSDRFFAERPEGSVSTLKIQRTQQEDSAVYLCASSQFSANYGYTFGSGTRLTVV.

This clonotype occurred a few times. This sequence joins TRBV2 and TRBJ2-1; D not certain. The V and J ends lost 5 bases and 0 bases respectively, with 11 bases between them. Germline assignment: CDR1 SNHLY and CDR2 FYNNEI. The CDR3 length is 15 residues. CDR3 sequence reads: CASSWALSSYNEQFF. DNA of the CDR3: TGTGCCAGCAGTTGGGCTCTGAGCTCCTACAATGAGCAGTTCTTC.

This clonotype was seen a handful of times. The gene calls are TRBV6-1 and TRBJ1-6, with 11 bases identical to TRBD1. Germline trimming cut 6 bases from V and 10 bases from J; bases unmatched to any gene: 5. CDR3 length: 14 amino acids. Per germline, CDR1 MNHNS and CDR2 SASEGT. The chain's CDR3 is CASSRGQGESPLHF. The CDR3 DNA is TGTGCCAGCAGCAGGGGACAGGGGGAGTCACCCCTCCACTTT.

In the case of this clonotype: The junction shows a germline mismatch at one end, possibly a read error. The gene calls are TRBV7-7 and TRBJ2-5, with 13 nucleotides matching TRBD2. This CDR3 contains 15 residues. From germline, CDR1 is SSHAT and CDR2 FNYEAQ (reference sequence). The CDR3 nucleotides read TGTGCTAGCAGCCGGACTAGCGGGAGCACCGAGACCCAGTACTTC. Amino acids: CASSRTSGSTETQYF.

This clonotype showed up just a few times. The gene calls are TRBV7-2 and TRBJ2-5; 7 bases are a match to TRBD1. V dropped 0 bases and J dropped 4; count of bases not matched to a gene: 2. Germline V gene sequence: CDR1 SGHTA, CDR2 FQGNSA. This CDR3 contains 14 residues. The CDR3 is CASSLAQGRETQYF. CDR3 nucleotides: TGTGCCAGCAGCTTAGCACAGGGGCGAGAGACCCAGTACTTC.

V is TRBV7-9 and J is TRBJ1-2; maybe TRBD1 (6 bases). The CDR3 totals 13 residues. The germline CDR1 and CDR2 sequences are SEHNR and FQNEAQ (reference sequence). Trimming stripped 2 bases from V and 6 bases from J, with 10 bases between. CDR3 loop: CASSLQQGNGYTF. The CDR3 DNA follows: TGTGCCAGCAGCTTACAACAGGGAAATGGCTACACCTTC. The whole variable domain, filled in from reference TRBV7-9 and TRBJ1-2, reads DTGVSQNPRHKITKRGQNVTFRCDPISEHNRLYWYRQTLGQGPEFLTYFQNEAQLEKSRLLSDRFSAERPKGSFSTLEIQRTEQGDSAMYLCASSLQQGNGYTFGSGTRLTVV.

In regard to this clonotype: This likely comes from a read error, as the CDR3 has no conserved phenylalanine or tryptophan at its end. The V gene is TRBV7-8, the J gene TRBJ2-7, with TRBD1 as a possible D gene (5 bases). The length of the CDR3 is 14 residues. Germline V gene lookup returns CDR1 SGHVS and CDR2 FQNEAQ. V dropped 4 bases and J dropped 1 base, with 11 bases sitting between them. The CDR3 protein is CASSSTGASYEQYS. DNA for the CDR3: TGTGCCAGCAGCTCAACAGGAGCTTCCTACGAGCAGTACTCC.

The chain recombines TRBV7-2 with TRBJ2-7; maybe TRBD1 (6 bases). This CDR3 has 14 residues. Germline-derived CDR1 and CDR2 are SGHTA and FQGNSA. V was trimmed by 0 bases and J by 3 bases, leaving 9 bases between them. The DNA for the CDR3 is TGTGCCAGCAGCTTAGCGGGACAAAACTACGAGCAGTACTTC. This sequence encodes CASSLAGQNYEQYF.

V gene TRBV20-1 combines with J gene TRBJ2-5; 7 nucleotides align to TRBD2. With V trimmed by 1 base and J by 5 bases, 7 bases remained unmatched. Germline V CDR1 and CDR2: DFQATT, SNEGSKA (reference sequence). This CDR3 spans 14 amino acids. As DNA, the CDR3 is TGCAGTGCTAGAGTGCGAGCGGGGTTTGAGACCCAGTACTTC. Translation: CSARVRAGFETQYF.

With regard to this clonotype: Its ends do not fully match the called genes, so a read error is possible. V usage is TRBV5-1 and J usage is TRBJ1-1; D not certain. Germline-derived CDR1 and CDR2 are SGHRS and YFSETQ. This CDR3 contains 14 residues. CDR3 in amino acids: CASSPFWEGTEASF. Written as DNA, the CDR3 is TGCGCCAGCAGCCCGTTTTGGGAGGGCACTGAAGCTTCCTTT.

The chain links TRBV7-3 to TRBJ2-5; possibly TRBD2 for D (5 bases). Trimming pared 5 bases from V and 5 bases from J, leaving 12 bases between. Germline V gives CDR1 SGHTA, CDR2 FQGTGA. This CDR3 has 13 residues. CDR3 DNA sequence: TGTGCCAGCAGCCGAACTAGTACGGAGACCCAGTACTTC. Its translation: CASSRTSTETQYF.

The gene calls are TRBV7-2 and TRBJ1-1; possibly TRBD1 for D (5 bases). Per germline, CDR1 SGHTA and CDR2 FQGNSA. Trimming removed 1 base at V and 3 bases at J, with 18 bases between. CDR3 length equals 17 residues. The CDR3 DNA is TGTGCCAGCAGCTTAGTCTCCCAGGGAGGGGCGGACACTGAAGCTTTCTTT. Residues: CASSLVSQGGADTEAFF.

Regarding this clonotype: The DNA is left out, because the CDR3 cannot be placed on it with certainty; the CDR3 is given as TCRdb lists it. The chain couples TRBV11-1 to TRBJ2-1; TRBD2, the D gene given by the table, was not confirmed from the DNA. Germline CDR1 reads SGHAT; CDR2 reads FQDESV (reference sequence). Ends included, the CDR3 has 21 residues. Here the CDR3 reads CASSFYICSASAPLGQDEQFF.

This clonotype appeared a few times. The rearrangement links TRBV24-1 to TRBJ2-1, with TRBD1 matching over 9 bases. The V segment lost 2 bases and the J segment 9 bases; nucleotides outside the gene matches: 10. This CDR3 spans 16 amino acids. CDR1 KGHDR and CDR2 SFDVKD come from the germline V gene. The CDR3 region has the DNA TGTGCCACCAGTGATTCACCCGGGACAGGGATCGGTGAGCAGTTCTTC. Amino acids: CATSDSPGTGIGEQFF.

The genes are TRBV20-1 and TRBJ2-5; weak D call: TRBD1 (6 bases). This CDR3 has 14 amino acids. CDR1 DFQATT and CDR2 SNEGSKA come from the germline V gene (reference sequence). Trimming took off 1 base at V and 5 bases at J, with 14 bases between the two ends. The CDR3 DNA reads TGCAGTGCTAGAGCCCCACAGGGTGGGGAGACCCAGTACTTC. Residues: CSARAPQGGETQYF.

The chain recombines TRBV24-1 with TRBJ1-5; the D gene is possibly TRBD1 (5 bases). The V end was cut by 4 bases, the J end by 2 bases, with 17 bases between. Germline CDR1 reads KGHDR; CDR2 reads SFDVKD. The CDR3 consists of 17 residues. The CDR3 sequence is CATSDSTQGLGNQPQHF. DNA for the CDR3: TGTGCCACCAGTGACTCGACCCAGGGACTCGGCAATCAGCCCCAGCATTTT.

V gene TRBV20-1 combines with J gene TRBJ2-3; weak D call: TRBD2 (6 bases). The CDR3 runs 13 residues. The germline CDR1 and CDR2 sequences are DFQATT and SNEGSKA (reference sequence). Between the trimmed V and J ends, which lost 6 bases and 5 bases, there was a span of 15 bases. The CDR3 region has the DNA TGCAGTGCCGGGACTCAATATCAAGATACGCAGTATTTT. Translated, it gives CSAGTQYQDTQYF.